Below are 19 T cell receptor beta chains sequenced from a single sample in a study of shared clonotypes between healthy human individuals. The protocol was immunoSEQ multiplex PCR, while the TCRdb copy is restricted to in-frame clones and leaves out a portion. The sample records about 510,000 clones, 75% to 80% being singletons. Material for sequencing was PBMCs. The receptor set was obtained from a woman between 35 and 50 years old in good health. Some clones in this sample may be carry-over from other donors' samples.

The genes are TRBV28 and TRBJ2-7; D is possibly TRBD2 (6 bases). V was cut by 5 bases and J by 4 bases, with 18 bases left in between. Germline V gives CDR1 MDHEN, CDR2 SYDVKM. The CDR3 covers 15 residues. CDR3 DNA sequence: TGTGCCAGCAGTCGAACGGGAGTAGCTGATTACGAGCAGTACTTC. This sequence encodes CASSRTGVADYEQYF.

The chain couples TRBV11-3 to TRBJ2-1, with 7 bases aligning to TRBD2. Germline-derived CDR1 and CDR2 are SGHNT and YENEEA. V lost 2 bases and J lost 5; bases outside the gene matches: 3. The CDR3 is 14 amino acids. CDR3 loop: CASSLSGGHNEQFF. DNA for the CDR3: TGTGCCAGCAGCTTATCGGGAGGCCACAATGAGCAGTTCTTC.

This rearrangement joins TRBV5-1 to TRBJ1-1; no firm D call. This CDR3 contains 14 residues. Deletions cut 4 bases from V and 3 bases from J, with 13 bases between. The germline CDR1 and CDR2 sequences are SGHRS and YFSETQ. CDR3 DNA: TGCGCCAGCAGCCATCCACCGGGAGACACTGAAGCTTTCTTT. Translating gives CASSHPPGDTEAFF.

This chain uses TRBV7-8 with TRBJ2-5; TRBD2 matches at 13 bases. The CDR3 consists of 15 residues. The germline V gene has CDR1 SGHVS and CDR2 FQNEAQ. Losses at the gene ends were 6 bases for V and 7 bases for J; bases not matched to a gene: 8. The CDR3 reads CASRWGLAGSVTQYF. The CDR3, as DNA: TGTGCCAGCAGGTGGGGACTAGCGGGAAGCGTGACCCAGTACTTC.

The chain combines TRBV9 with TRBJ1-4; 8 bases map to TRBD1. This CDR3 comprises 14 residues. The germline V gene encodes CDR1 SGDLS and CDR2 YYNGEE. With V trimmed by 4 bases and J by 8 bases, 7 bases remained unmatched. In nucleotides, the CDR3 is TGTGCCAGCAGCCCCCGGACAGGGCCCGAAAAACTGTTTTTT. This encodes CASSPRTGPEKLFF.

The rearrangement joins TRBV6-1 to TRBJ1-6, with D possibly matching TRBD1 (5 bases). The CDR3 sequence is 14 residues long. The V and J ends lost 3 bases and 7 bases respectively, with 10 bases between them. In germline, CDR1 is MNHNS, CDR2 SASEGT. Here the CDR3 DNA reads TGTGCCAGCAGTGACGACAGCTGGAATTCACCCCTCCACTTT. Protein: CASSDDSWNSPLHF.

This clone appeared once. The CDR3 coding sequence is TGCGCCAGCAGCTTGGATGGACTTTCTGGAAACACCATATATTTT. Translated, it gives CASSLDGLSGNTIYF. The chain couples TRBV5-1 to TRBJ1-3; D unclear. CDR1 is SGHRS and CDR2 is YFSETQ in the germline V gene. This CDR3 region has 15 residues. Trimming removed 0 bases at V and 1 base at J, with 8 bases between.

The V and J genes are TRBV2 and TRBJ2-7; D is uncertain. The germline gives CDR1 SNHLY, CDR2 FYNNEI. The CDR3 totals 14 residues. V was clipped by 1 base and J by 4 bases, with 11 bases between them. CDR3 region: CASSEVSNFYEQYF. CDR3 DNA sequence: TGTGCCAGCAGTGAAGTCTCCAACTTTTACGAGCAGTACTTC. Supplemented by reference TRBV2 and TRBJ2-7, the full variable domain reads EPEVTQTPSHQVTQMGQEVILRCVPISNHLYFYWYRQILGQKVEFLVSFYNNEISEKSEIFDDQFSVERPDGSNFTLKIRSTKLEDSAMYFCASSEVSNFYEQYFGPGTRLTVT.

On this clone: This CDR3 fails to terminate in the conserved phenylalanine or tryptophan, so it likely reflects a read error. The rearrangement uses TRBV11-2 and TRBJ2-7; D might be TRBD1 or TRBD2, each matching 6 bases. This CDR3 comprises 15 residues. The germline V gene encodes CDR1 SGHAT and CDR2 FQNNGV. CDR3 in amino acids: CASSQVRGRSYKQYL. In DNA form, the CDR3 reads TGTGCCAGCAGCCAAGTTCGGGGGCGTAGCTACAAGCAGTACCTC.

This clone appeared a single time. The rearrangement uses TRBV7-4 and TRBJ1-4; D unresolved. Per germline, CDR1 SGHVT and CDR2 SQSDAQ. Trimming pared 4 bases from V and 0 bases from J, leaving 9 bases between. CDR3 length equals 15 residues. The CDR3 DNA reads TGTGCCAGCAGCTCACTATTAGCAACTAATGAAAAACTGTTTTTT. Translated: CASSSLLATNEKLFF.

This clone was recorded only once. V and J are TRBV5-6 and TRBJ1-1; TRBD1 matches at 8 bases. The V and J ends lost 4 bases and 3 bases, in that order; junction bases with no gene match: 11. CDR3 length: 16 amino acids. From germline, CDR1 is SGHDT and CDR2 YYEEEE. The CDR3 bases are TGTGCCAGCAGCCGGATTAACAGGGGGACTTACACTGAAGCTTTCTTT. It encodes CASSRINRGTYTEAFF. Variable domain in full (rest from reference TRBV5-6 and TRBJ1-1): DAGVTQSPTHLIKTRGQQVTLRCSPKSGHDTVSWYQQALGQGPQFIFQYYEEEERQRGNFPDRFSGHQFPNYSSELNVNALLLGDSALYLCASSRINRGTYTEAFFGQGTRLTVV.

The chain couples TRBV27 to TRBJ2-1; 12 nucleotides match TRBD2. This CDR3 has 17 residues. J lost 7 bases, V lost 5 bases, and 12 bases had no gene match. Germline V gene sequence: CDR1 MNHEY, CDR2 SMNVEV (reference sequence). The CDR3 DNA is TGTGCCAGCAGTATCAGGTTAAGGACTAGCGGGATGAATGAGCAGTTCTTC. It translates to CASSIRLRTSGMNEQFF.

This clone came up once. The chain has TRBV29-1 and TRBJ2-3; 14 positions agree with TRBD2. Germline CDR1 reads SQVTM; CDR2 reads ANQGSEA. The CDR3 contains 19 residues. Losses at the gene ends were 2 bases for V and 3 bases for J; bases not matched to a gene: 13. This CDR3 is CSVEKAHGTSGSRTDTQYF. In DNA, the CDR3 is TGCAGCGTTGAAAAAGCTCACGGGACTAGCGGGAGTAGGACAGATACGCAGTATTTT.

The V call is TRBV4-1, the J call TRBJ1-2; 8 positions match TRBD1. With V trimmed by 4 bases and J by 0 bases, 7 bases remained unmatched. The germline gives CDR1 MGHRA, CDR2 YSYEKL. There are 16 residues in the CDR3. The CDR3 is CASSPPGGKANYGYTF. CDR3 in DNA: TGCGCCAGCAGCCCCCCAGGGGGCAAGGCTAACTATGGCTACACCTTC.

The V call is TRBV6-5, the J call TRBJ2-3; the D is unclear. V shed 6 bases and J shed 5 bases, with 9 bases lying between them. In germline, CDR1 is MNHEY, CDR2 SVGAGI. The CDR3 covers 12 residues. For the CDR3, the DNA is TGTGCCAGCAGCAGCTGGGGAGATACGCAGTATTTT. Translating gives CASSSWGDTQYF.

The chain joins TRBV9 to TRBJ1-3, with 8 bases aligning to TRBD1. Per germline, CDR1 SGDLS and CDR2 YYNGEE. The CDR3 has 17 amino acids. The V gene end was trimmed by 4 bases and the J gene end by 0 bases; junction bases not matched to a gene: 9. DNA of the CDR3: TGTGCCAGCAGCCCAACAGGGGGTTCCCCCTCTGGAAACACCATATATTTT. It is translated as CASSPTGGSPSGNTIYF. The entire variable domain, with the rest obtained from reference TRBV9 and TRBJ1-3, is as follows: DSGVTQTPKHLITATGQRVTLRCSPRSGDLSVYWYQQSLDQGLQFLIQYYNGEERAKGNILERFSAQQFPDLHSELNLSSLELGDSALYFCASSPTGGSPSGNTIYFGEGSWLTVV.

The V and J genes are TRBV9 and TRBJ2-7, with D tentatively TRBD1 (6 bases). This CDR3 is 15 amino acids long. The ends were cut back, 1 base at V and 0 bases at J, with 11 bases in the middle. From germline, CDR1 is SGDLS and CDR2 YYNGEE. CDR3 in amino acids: CASSVWQDSSYEQYF. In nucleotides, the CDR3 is TGTGCCAGCAGCGTATGGCAGGACAGCTCCTACGAGCAGTACTTC.

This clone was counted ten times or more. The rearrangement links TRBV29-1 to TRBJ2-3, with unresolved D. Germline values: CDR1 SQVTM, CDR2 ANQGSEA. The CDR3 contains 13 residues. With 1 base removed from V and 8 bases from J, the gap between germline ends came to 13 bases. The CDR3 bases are TGCAGCGTTGAAGGCCAGATCCTCGCTACGCAGTATTTT. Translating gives CSVEGQILATQYF.

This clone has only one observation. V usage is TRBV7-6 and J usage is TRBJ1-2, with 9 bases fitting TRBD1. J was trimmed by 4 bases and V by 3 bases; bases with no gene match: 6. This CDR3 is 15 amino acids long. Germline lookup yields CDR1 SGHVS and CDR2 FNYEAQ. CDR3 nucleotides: TGTGCCAGCAGCTTTACCCCGGGACAGGGCTATGGCTACACCTTC. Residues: CASSFTPGQGYGYTF.